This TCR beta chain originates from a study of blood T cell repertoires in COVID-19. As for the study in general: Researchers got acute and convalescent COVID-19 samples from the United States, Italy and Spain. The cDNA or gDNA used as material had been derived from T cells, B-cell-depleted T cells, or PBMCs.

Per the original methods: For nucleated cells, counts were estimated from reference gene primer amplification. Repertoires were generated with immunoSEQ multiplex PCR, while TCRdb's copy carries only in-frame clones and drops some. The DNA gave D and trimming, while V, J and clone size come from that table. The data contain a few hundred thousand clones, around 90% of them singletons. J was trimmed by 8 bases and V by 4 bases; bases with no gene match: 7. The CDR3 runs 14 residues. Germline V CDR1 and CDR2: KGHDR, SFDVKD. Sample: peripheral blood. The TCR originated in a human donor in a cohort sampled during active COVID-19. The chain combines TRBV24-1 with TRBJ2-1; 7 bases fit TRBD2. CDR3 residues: CATSETGLTDEQFF. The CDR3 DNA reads TGTGCCACCAGTGAGACGGGACTAACCGATGAGCAGTTCTTC.